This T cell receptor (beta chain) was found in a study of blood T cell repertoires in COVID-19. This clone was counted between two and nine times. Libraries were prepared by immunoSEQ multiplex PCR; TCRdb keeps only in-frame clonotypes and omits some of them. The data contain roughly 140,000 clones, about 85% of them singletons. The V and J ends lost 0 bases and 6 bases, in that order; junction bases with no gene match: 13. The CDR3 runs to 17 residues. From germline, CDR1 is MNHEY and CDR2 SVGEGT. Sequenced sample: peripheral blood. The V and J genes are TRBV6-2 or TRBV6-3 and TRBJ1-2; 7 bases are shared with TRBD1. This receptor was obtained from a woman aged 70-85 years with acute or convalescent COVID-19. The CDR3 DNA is TGTGCCAGCAGTTACTCGTCCGTCACAGGGGAGTTGAATGGCTACACCTTC. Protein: CASSYSSVTGELNGYTF.